This T cell receptor beta chain was found in a study of T cell responses to AZD1222 COVID-19 vaccine. Study in general: Both about-4-week and about-12-week second-dose recipients were combined. Study conclusions and caveats: Dominant at 160-218 and 743-854, vaccine-associated CD4 TCRs also spanned spike. Donors in the cohort were predominantly white British and more often female, and clonal diversity was possibly underestimated. There were repertoire samples only from the period after the peak T cell response.

Here immunoSEQ multiplex PCR was the method, and the copy in TCRdb shows in-frame clones only, minus some. The sample includes about 67,000 clones, roughly 84% of them seen just once. V was pared by 3 bases and J by 6 bases, with 8 bases of the junction left unmatched. The CDR3 contains 17 residues. Germline CDR1 reads LGHDT; CDR2 reads YNNKEL (reference sequence). This clone appeared once. No antigen is known for it. The chain has TRBV3-1 (or the pseudogene TRBV3-2) and TRBJ2-3, with 14 bases fitting TRBD2. The clonotype comes from an adult in good health. The sequencing here drew on peripheral blood, taken on day 0 of AZD1222 vaccination. The CDR3 loop is CASSHQTSGRAGDTQYF. The CDR3 DNA reads as TGTGCCAGCAGCCACCAGACTAGCGGGAGGGCCGGCGATACGCAGTATTTT.